One and the same sample provided the 12 T cell receptor beta chains below, sequenced in a study of T cells in Graves' hyperthyroidism and ophthalmopathy. TCR beta CDR3 sequences were amplified from RNA transcripts. RT-PCR in the first round (using the HTBI primer set) targeted the TCR CDR3. TCRdb reprocessed the multiplex PCR reads via MiXCR and lists one record per CDR3 protein. The sample lists around 380,000 distinct CDR3 sequences, approximately 13% seen once, with less than 25% in the top ten. Sequencing was carried out using blood. The receptors originated from a man under 40 with Graves' hyperthyroidism that later progressed to Graves' ophthalmopathy.

This sequence joins TRBV4-1 and TRBJ2-4; D gene unclear. The CDR3 runs 15 residues. The V gene lost 0 bases and the J gene lost 6 bases, with 12 bases spanning the gap. Germline V gene sequence: CDR1 MGHRA, CDR2 YSYEKL. CDR3 in amino acids: CASSQEGEWVNIQYF. The DNA for the CDR3 is TGCGCCAGCAGCCAAGAAGGCGAGTGGGTAAACATTCAGTACTTC.

The gene calls are TRBV6-1 and TRBJ1-5; 7 bases map to TRBD1. From germline, CDR1 is MNHNS and CDR2 SASEGT. The CDR3 covers 17 residues. V lost 1 base, J lost 0 bases, and 6 bases stayed unmatched. The CDR3 sequence: CASSEVGQSYSNQPQHF. The CDR3 nucleotides read TGTGCCAGCAGTGAAGTGGGACAGTCTTATAGCAATCAGCCCCAGCATTTT.

To note about this clonotype: A much bigger clone sits one base away, suggesting this may be a read error. The chain is built from TRBV20-1 and TRBJ2-3; 13 bases match TRBD2. The CDR3 is made up of 18 amino acids. CDR1 DFQATT and CDR2 SNEGSKA come from the germline V gene (reference sequence). CDR3 region: CSAVTSGGASVATDAQYF. The CDR3 DNA sequence: TGCAGTGCCGTCACTAGCGGGGGGGCGTCGGTTGCGACAGATGCGCAGTATTTT.

This clonotype has ten or more counts. The chain joins TRBV30 to TRBJ1-6, with D hard to call. There are 15 residues in the CDR3. The V end lost 2 bases, the J end lost 8 bases, and 16 bases lay between the germline ends. Germline V gene lookup returns CDR1 GTSNPN and CDR2 SVGIG (reference sequence). CDR3 amino acids: CAWSLAGPSDSPLHF. The DNA of the CDR3 is TGTGCCTGGAGTCTCGCCGGGCCCAGCGATTCACCCCTCCACTTT.

This clonotype was seen many times. In DNA, the CDR3 is TGTGCCAGCAGCGTGGGGGGCAATGGCTACACCTTC. Protein: CASSVGGNGYTF. This sequence joins TRBV9 and TRBJ1-2; weak D call: TRBD1 (6 bases). The CDR3 extends over 12 amino acids. The V end was cut by 2 bases, the J end by 6 bases, with 8 bases between. Looked up from germline, CDR1 is SGDLS and CDR2 is YYNGEE.

This clonotype came up many times. This chain uses TRBV6-6 with TRBJ1-1, with TRBD1 as a possible D gene (6 bases). Trimming removed 1 base from V and 4 bases from J, with 19 bases in between. CDR1 and CDR2 (germline): MNHNY, SVGAGI (reference sequence). The CDR3 spans 17 residues. The DNA of the CDR3 is TGTGCCAGCAGTTACTGGGGCCCACTCAGGGGAGCCACTGAAGCTTTCTTT. Its translation: CASSYWGPLRGATEAFF.

CDR3 sequence reads: CASSVGTVWAPLHF. In DNA, the CDR3 is TGTGCCAGCAGCGTTGGGACAGTATGGGCACCCCTCCACTTT. V gene TRBV9 combines with J gene TRBJ1-6; 7 bases map to TRBD1. The CDR3 has 14 residues. V was pared by 2 bases and J by 11 bases, with 7 bases of the junction left unmatched. The germline V gene has CDR1 SGDLS and CDR2 YYNGEE.

This clonotype was counted ten times or more. The chain couples TRBV12-3 or TRBV12-4 to TRBJ1-1, with unresolved D. V was trimmed by 7 bases and J by 6 bases, leaving 15 bases between them. This CDR3 is built from 13 residues. CDR3 sequence (DNA): TGTGCCAGCACCCCTGGGGAGGCTCCTGAAGCTTTCTTT. Amino acid sequence: CASTPGEAPEAFF.

This clonotype was counted only a few times. The rearrangement links TRBV9 to TRBJ1-5; D not resolved. The V gene lost 0 bases and the J gene lost 3 bases, with 10 bases spanning the gap. The CDR3 sequence is 15 residues long. Germline CDR1 is SGDLS and CDR2 is YYNGEE. CDR3 bases: TGTGCCAGCAGCGTAGCTGGAGGGCCCAATCAGCCCCAGCATTTT. This translates into CASSVAGGPNQPQHF.

This clonotype was found many times. The chain links TRBV6-1 to TRBJ1-5, with D uncertain. V was pared by 2 bases and J by 0 bases, with 8 bases between. This CDR3 comprises 15 residues. CDR1 is MNHNS and CDR2 is SASEGT in the germline V gene. The CDR3, as DNA: TGTGCCAGCAGTGAATCATCTTATAGCAATCAGCCCCAGCATTTT. The encoded protein is CASSESSYSNQPQHF.

This clonotype was seen more than once but under ten times. The chain uses TRBV4-1 and TRBJ2-1; 9 bases agree with TRBD2. V shed 5 bases, J shed 9 bases, and the junction held 8 bases outside the gene matches. CDR3 length equals 14 residues. The V gene's germline CDR1 is MGHRA and CDR2 YSYEKL. DNA of the CDR3: TGCGCCAGCAGCTTACGACTAGCGGAGGGTGAGCAGTTCTTC. This encodes CASSLRLAEGEQFF.

Ten or more counts support this clonotype. The chain links TRBV6-1 to TRBJ2-3; 7 bases fit TRBD1. Germline CDR1 reads MNHNS; CDR2 reads SASEGT. The CDR3 spans 14 residues. J was trimmed by 4 bases and V by 1 base; bases with no gene match: 2. CDR3 bases: TGTGCCAGCAGTGAAGGAACAGGGGCAGATACGCAGTATTTT. Translation gives CASSEGTGADTQYF.